Below, one T cell receptor (beta chain) is given with its context. The CDR3 contains 15 residues. Authors' data handling: The authors estimated nucleated cell counts from reference gene primer amplification. Sequencing was performed with immunoSEQ multiplex PCR; in TCRdb, only in-frame clones are kept and a portion is missing. The D gene and trimming were derived from the DNA, and the V and J assignments and clone size from that table. The sample has about 260,000 clones; about 87% are singletons. Enrollment of patients from Seattle took place during active infection, with longitudinal follow-up. The sample originates from a study of blood T cell repertoires in COVID-19. Study-level information: The samples span acute and convalescent COVID-19 from the United States, Italy and Spain. PBMCs, B-cell-depleted T cells, or T cells were the source of the cDNA or gDNA that made up the material.

Sequences were obtained from peripheral blood. The chain is built from TRBV21-1 and TRBJ1-4. TRBV21-1 is annotated as a pseudogene. This clonotype was sampled from a woman aged 60-75 years with COVID-19, enrolled during active disease. The DNA for the CDR3 is TGTGCCAGCAGCATAAGGGGAAGGAGGGGTGAAAAACTGTTTTTT. Encoded protein: CASSIRGRRGEKLFF.